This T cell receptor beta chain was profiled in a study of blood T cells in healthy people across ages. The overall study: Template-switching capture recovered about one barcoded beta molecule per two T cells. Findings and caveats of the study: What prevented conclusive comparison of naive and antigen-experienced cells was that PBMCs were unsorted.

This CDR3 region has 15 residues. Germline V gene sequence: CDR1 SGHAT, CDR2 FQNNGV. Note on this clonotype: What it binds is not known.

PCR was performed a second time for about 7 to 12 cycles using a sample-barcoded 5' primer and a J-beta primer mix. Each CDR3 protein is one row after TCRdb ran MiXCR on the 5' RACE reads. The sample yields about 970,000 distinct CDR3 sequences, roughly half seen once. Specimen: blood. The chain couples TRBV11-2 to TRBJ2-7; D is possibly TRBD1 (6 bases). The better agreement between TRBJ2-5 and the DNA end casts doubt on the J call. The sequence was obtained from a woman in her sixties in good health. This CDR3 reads CASSYRGWGAETQYF. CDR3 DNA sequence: TGTGCCAGCAGCTATAGGGGGTGGGGCGCGGAGACCCAGTACTTC.